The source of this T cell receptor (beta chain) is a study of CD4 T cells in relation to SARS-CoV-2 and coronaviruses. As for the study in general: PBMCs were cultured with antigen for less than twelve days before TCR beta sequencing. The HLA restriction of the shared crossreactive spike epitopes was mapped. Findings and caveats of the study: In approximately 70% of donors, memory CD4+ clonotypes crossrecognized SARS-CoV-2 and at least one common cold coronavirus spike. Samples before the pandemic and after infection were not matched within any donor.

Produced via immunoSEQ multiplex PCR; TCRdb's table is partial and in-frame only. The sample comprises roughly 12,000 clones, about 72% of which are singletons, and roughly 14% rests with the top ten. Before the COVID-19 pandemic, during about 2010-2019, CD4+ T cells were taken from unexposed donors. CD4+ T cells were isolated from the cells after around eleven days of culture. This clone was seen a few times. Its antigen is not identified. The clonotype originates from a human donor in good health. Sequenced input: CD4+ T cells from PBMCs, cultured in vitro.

CDR3 in amino acids: CASSLSAGYGYTF. As DNA, the CDR3 is TGTGCCAGCAGTTTATCGGCCGGCTATGGCTACACCTTC. This rearrangement joins TRBV27 to TRBJ1-2; D not resolved. The germline V gene encodes CDR1 MNHEY and CDR2 SMNVEV (reference sequence). The CDR3 covers 13 residues. The V and J ends lost 0 bases and 4 bases respectively, with 6 bases between them.